This TCR beta chain was retrieved from a study of CD8 T cells in ankylosing spondylitis. Regarding the study as a whole: Among TCR beta sequences, a motif of eight highly homologous variants appeared characteristic of ankylosing spondylitis blood.

Each CDR3 protein is one row after TCRdb ran MiXCR on the 5' RACE reads. Seen here are 750,000 to 850,000 distinct CDR3 sequences, 10% to 15% observed once, and the top ten hold under 0.6%. V was clipped by 7 bases and J by 5 bases, with 17 bases between them. The V gene's germline CDR1 is SQVTM and CDR2 ANQGSEA. CDR3 length: 13 residues. This clonotype was observed many times. No antigen is known for it. This TCR was sampled from a male donor with ankylosing spondylitis. The J gene is TRBJ2-5, the V gene TRBV29-1; D not certain. Specimen: blood, either unsorted or a sorted T cell fraction (not recorded which). CDR3 protein: CSGIRGLGETQYF. DNA for the CDR3: TGCAGCGGGATTCGAGGCCTGGGGGAGACCCAGTACTTC.